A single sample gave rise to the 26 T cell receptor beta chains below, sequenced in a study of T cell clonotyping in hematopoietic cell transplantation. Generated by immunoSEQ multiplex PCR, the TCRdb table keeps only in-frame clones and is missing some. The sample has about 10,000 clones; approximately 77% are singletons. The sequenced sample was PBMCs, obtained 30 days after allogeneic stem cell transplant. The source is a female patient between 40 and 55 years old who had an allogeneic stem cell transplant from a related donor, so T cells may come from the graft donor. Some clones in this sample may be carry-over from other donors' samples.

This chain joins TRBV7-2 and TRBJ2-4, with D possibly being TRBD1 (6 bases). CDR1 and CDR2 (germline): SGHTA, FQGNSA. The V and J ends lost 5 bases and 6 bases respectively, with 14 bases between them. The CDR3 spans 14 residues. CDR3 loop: CASSEGGFRNIQYF. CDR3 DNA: TGTGCCAGCAGCGAAGGGGGATTCCGAAACATTCAGTACTTC.

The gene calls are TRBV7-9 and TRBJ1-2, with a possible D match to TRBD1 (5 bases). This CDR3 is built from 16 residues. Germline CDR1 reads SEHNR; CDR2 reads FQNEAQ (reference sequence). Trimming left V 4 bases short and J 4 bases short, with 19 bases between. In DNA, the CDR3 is TGTGCCAGCAGCTCCCCAGGGATAGGGGTCTCCTATGGCTACACCTTC. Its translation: CASSSPGIGVSYGYTF.

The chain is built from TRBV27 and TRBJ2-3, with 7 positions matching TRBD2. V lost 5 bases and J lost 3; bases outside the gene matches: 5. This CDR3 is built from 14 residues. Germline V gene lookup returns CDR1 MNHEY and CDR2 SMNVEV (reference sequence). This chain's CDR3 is CASSGLGLTDTQYF. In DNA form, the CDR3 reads TGTGCCAGCAGTGGACTAGGGCTTACAGATACGCAGTATTTT.

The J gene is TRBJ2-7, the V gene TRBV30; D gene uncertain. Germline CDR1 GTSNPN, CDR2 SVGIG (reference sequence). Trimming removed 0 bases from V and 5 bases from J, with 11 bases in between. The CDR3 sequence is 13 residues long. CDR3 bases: TGTGCCTGGAGTGTACGGCTTGGGGACGAGCAGTACTTC. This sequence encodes CAWSVRLGDEQYF.

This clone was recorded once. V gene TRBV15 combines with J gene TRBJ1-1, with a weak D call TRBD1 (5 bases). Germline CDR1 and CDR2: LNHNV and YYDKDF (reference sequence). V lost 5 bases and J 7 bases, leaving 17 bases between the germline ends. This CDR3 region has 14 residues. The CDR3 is CATSASRGSLEAFF. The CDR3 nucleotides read TGTGCCACCAGCGCGTCCCGGGGCAGCCTTGAAGCTTTCTTT.

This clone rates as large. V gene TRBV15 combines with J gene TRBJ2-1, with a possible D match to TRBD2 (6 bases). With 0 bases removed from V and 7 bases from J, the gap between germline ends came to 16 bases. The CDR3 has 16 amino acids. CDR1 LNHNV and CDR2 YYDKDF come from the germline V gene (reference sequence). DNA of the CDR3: TGTGCCACCAGCAGAGAACTGCTTAGCGCGGGGAATGAGCAGTTCTTC. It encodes CATSRELLSAGNEQFF.

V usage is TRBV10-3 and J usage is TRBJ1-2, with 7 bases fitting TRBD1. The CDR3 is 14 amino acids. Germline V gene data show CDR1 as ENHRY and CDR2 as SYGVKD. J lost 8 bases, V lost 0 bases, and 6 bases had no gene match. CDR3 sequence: CAISESTGRGGYTF. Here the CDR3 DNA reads TGTGCCATCAGTGAGTCGACAGGGCGAGGGGGCTACACCTTC.

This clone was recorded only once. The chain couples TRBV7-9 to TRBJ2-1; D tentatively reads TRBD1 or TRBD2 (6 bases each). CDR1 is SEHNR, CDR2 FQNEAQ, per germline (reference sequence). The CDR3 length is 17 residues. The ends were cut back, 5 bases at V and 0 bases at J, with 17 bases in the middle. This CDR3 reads CASSRWGAVNSYNEQFF. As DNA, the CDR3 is TGTGCCAGCAGCCGTTGGGGGGCGGTTAACTCCTACAATGAGCAGTTCTTC.

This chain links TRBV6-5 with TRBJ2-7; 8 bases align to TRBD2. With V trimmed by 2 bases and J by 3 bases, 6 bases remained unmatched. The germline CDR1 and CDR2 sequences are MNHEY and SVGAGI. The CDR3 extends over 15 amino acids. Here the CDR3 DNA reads TGTGCCAGCAGTTACGCGGGACTAGGAAGCTACGAGCAGTACTTC. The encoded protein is CASSYAGLGSYEQYF.

CDR3 bases: TGTGCCAGCAGCAACGCCGGGACAGCGGGGGCAGATACGCAGTATTTT. This gives the protein CASSNAGTAGADTQYF. The chain employs TRBV7-9 and TRBJ2-3; D possibly corresponds to TRBD2 (8 bases). With 5 bases removed from V and 4 bases from J, the gap between germline ends came to 19 bases. Germline assignment: CDR1 SEHNR and CDR2 FQNEAQ (reference sequence). This CDR3 spans 16 amino acids.

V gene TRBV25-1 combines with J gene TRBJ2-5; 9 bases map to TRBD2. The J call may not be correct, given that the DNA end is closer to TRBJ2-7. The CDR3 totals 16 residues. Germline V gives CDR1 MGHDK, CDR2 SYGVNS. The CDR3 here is CASLGRSGRFSYEQYF. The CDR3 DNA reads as TGTGCCAGCCTCGGGAGGAGCGGGAGGTTCTCCTACGAGCAGTACTTC.

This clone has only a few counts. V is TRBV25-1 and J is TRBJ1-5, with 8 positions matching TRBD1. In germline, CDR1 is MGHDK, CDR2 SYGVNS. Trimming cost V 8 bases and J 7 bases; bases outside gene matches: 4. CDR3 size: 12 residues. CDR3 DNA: TGTGCCAGCTCCGACAGGGGACAGCCCCAGCATTTT. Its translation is CASSDRGQPQHF.

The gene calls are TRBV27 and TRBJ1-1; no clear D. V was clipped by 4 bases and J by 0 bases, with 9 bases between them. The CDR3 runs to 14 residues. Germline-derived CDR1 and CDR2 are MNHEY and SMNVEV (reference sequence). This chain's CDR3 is CASSSGLMNTEAFF. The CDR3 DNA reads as TGTGCCAGCAGTTCTGGACTGATGAACACTGAAGCTTTCTTT.

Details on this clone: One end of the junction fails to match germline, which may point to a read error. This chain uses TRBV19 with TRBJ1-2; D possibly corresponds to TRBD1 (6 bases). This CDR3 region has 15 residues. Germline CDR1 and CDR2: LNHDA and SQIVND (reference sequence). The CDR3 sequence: CASSDEGGKDYGYTF. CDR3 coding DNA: TGTGCCAGTAGTGATGAGGGGGGGAAGGACTACGGCTACACCTTC.

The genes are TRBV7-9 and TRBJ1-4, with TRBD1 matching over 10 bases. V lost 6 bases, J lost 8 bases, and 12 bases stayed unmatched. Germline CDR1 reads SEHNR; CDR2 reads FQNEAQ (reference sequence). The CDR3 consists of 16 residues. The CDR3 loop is CASRSTTGTGVEKLFF. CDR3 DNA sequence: TGTGCCAGCAGATCGACGACCGGGACAGGGGTAGAAAAACTGTTTTTT.

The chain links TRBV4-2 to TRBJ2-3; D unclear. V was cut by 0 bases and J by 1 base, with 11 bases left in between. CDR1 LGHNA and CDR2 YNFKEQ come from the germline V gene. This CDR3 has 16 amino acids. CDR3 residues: CASSQDVPSGTDTQYF. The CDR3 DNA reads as TGTGCCAGCAGCCAAGATGTCCCGAGCGGCACAGATACGCAGTATTTT.

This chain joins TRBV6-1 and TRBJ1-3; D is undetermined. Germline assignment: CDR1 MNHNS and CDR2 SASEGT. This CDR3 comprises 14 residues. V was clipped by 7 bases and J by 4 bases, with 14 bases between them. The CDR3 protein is CASKSGLGGNTIYF. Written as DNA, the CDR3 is TGTGCCAGCAAATCAGGTCTTGGGGGAAACACCATATATTTT.

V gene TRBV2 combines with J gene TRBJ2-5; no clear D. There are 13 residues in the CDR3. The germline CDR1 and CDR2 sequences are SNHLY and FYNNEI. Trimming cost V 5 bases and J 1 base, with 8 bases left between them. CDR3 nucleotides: TGTGCCAGCAGTTACAGAGGCCAAGAGACCCAGTACTTC. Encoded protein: CASSYRGQETQYF.

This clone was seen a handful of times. This CDR3 reads CASSLVPSIATNEKLFF. The CDR3 DNA is TGTGCCAGCAGCTTAGTACCTTCGATTGCAACTAATGAAAAACTGTTTTTT. The chain carries TRBV7-9 and TRBJ1-4; D not resolved. V shed 1 base and J shed 0 bases, with 12 bases lying between them. The CDR3 sequence is 17 residues long. Per germline, CDR1 SEHNR and CDR2 FQNEAQ (reference sequence). Supplemented by reference TRBV7-9 and TRBJ1-4, the full variable domain reads DTGVSQNPRHKITKRGQNVTFRCDPISEHNRLYWYRQTLGQGPEFLTYFQNEAQLEKSRLLSDRFSAERPKGSFSTLEIQRTEQGDSAMYLCASSLVPSIATNEKLFFGSGTQLSVL.

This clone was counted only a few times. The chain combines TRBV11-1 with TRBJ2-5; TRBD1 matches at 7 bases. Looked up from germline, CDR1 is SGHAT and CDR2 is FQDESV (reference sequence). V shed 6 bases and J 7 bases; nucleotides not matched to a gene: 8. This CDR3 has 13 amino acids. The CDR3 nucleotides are TGTGCCAGCAGAGTCACAGGGGTAGTGACCCAGTACTTC. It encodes CASRVTGVVTQYF.

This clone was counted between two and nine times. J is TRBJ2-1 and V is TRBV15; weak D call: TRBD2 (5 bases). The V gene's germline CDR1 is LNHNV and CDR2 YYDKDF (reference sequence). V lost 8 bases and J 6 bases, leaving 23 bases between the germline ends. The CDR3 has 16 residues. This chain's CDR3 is CATSKLGDRSGNEQFF. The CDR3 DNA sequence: TGTGCCACCTCGAAGTTGGGAGATAGGTCGGGCAATGAGCAGTTCTTC.

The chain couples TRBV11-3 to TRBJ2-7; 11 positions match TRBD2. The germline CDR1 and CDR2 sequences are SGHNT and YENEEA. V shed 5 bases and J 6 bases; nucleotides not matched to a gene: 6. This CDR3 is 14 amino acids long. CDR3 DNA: TGTGCCAGCAGCGCCCGACTAGCGGGATTCGAGCAGTACTTC. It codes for CASSARLAGFEQYF.

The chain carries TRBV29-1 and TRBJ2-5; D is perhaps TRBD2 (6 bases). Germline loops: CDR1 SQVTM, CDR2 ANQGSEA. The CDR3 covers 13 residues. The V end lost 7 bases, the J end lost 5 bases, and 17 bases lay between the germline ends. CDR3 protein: CSGGDSGRETQYF. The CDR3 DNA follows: TGCAGCGGGGGGGACTCCGGGCGCGAGACCCAGTACTTC.

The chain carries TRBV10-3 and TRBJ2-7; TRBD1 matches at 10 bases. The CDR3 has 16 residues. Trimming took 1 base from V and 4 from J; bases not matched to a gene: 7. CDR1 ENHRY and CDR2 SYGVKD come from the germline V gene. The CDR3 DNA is TGTGCCATCAGTGAGTATGGGGGACAGGGGACATACGAGCAGTACTTC. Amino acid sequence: CAISEYGGQGTYEQYF.

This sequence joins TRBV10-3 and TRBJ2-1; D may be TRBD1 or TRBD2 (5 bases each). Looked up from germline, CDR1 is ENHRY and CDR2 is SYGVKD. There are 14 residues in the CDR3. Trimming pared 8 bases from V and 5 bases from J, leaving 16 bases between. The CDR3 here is CAIGPGARDNEQFF. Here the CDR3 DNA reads TGTGCCATCGGACCCGGGGCGCGTGACAATGAGCAGTTCTTC.

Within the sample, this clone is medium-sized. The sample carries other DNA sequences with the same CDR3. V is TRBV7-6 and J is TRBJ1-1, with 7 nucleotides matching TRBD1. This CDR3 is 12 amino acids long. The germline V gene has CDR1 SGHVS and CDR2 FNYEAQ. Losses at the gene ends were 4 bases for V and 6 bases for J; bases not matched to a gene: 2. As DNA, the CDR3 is TGTGCCAGCAGCTCGACAGGGTCTGAAGCTTTCTTT. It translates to CASSSTGSEAFF.